A single sample is the source of the 17 T cell receptor beta chains below, sequenced in a study of blood T cell repertoires in COVID-19. Assay used: immunoSEQ multiplex PCR; TCRdb lists only in-frame clones, some missing. The sample includes fewer than 200,000 clones, around 90% of them seen just once. Sequenced input: peripheral blood. Receptor source: a woman aged 55-69 years who had recovered from COVID-19.

The chain carries TRBV28 and TRBJ1-1; 7 nucleotides align to TRBD1. Germline-derived CDR1 and CDR2 are MDHEN and SYDVKM. The junction had 10 bases not matched to a gene; V was cut back by 7 bases and J by 5 bases. The CDR3 covers 14 residues. This chain's CDR3 is CASIRSTGWTEAFF. DNA of the CDR3: TGTGCCAGCATCAGATCGACAGGGTGGACTGAAGCTTTCTTT.

The chain links TRBV24-1 to TRBJ2-5, with TRBD1 as a possible D gene (6 bases). This CDR3 is built from 14 residues. Looked up from germline, CDR1 is KGHDR and CDR2 is SFDVKD. The V end was cut by 3 bases, the J end by 2 bases, with 9 bases between. Written as DNA, the CDR3 is TGTGCCACCAGTGATCCCGACAGGCAAGAGACCCAGTACTTC. It specifies CATSDPDRQETQYF.

The rearrangement uses TRBV27 and TRBJ2-3; D call uncertain. The V end lost 2 bases, the J end lost 0 bases, and 12 bases lay between the germline ends. This CDR3 spans 16 amino acids. Germline values: CDR1 MNHEY, CDR2 SMNVEV (reference sequence). This CDR3 reads CASSLVSFSSTDTQYF. The CDR3 nucleotides are TGTGCCAGCAGTTTAGTGTCCTTCTCTAGCACAGATACGCAGTATTTT.

This clone appeared once. The chain employs TRBV19 and TRBJ2-2; 8 bases map to TRBD2. Germline CDR1 reads LNHDA; CDR2 reads SQIVND (reference sequence). CDR3 length: 16 amino acids. V gave up 4 bases and J gave up 1 base; unmatched junction bases: 5. The CDR3 sequence is CASSTVGTRNTGELFF. In DNA form, the CDR3 reads TGTGCCAGTAGTACCGTAGGGACTAGGAACACCGGGGAGCTGTTTTTT.

The rearrangement joins TRBV2 to TRBJ2-5; TRBD2 aligns across 9 bases. This CDR3 has 15 amino acids. Germline V gene data show CDR1 as SNHLY and CDR2 as FYNNEI. V shed 1 base and J 4 bases; nucleotides not matched to a gene: 4. The CDR3 loop reads CASSEGAGGGETQYF. CDR3 coding DNA: TGTGCCAGCAGTGAAGGTGCGGGGGGGGGAGAGACCCAGTACTTC.

The chain combines TRBV5-5 with TRBJ2-7, with 7 bases that match TRBD2. The CDR3 sequence is 15 residues long. With V trimmed by 3 bases and J by 3 bases, 9 bases remained unmatched. Germline CDR1 reads SGHKS; CDR2 reads YYEKEE (reference sequence). CDR3: CASSSTLQRGYEQYF. In DNA form, the CDR3 reads TGTGCCAGCAGCTCCACCCTGCAGCGGGGCTACGAGCAGTACTTC. Complete variable domain (other parts from reference TRBV5-5 and TRBJ2-7): DAGVTQSPTHLIKTRGQQVTLRCSPISGHKSVSWYQQVLGQGPQFIFQYYEKEERGRGNFPDRFSARQFPNYSSELNVNALLLGDSALYLCASSSTLQRGYEQYFGPGTRLTVT.

V usage is TRBV3-1 (or the pseudogene TRBV3-2) and J usage is TRBJ2-5, with D possibly TRBD2 on 6 matching bases. V was trimmed by 8 bases and J by 3 bases, leaving 16 bases between them. CDR1 is LGHDT and CDR2 is YNNKEL in the germline V gene (reference sequence). This CDR3 is built from 14 residues. CDR3: CASHINSGEETQYF. In DNA, the CDR3 is TGTGCCAGCCATATCAATAGCGGAGAAGAGACCCAGTACTTC.

V gene TRBV11-2 combines with J gene TRBJ2-5, with D maybe TRBD1 (7 bases). CDR1 and CDR2 (germline): SGHAT, FQNNGV. Deletions cut 5 bases from V and 3 bases from J, with 16 bases between. The CDR3 spans 15 residues. CDR3 protein: CASSAGGTVEETQYF. The CDR3 coding sequence is TGTGCCAGCAGCGCAGGGGGGACAGTCGAAGAGACCCAGTACTTC.

This chain connects TRBV24-1 to TRBJ2-7, with 10 nucleotides matching TRBD2. Trimming cost V 5 bases and J 2 bases; bases outside gene matches: 8. CDR3 length: 16 amino acids. Germline CDR1 and CDR2: KGHDR and SFDVKD. The CDR3 sequence is CATSGRAGGDPYEQYF. CDR3 coding DNA: TGTGCCACCAGTGGGAGAGCGGGGGGGGACCCCTACGAGCAGTACTTC.

This chain connects TRBV18 to TRBJ1-1; a weak D match, TRBD1 (5 bases). The V end was cut by 3 bases, the J end by 0 bases, with 20 bases between. Germline V lookup: CDR1 KGHSH, CDR2 LQKENI. This CDR3 is built from 18 residues. Here the CDR3 reads CASSPPQALAFMNTEAFF. The DNA for the CDR3 is TGTGCCAGCTCACCCCCACAGGCTCTTGCCTTTATGAACACTGAAGCTTTCTTT.

Comments on this clone: The germline gene is not matched at one end of the junction; a read error may be the cause. This chain connects TRBV6-5 to TRBJ1-2; D gene uncertain. The germline CDR1 and CDR2 sequences are MNHEY and SVGAGI. The CDR3 is made up of 13 amino acids. The CDR3 bases are TGTGCCAGCAAACCGTCATCTAACTATGGTTACACCTTC. Its translation is CASKPSSNYGYTF.

V is TRBV5-1 and J is TRBJ1-2; 8 nucleotides line up with TRBD1. The J segment lost 1 base and the V segment lost 4 bases, leaving 6 bases of the junction unmatched. The CDR3 extends over 15 amino acids. CDR1 is SGHRS, CDR2 YFSETQ, per germline. The CDR3 sequence is CASSGTGGLNYGYTF. CDR3 sequence (DNA): TGCGCCAGCAGCGGGACAGGCGGCCTTAACTATGGCTACACCTTC.

The V gene is TRBV29-1, the J gene TRBJ2-5, with TRBD1 identical over 12 bases. V lost 2 bases to trimming and J lost 5 bases; unmatched junction nucleotides: 9. There are 16 residues in the CDR3. CDR1 and CDR2 (germline): SQVTM, ANQGSEA. In nucleotides, the CDR3 is TGCAGCGTTGAAATACCGGGACAGGGGGCCGACGAGACCCAGTACTTC. Translated, it gives CSVEIPGQGADETQYF. Filled out from reference TRBV29-1 and TRBJ2-5, the complete variable domain reads SAVISQKPSRDICQRGTSLTIQCQVDSQVTMMFWYRQQPGQSLTLIATANQGSEATYESGFVIDKFPISRPNLTFSTLTVSNMSPEDSSIYLCSVEIPGQGADETQYFGPGTRLLVL.

This chain links TRBV6-1 with TRBJ1-5; D ambiguous. The CDR3 has 16 residues. V was clipped by 4 bases and J by 0 bases, with 13 bases between them. Germline CDR1 MNHNS, CDR2 SASEGT. CDR3 protein: CASSGTYIYSNQPQHF. CDR3 in DNA: TGTGCCAGCAGTGGGACTTATATTTATAGCAATCAGCCCCAGCATTTT.

This rearrangement joins TRBV18 to TRBJ1-1, with TRBD1 matching 7 bases. V was clipped by 4 bases and J by 7 bases; unmatched bases: 3. This CDR3 is 12 amino acids long. CDR1 KGHSH and CDR2 LQKENI come from the germline V gene. CDR3 residues: CASSQGADEAFF. DNA for the CDR3: TGTGCCAGCTCACAGGGGGCGGATGAAGCTTTCTTT.

The rearrangement joins TRBV18 to TRBJ2-7, with TRBD2 as a possible D gene (7 bases). Germline CDR1 is KGHSH and CDR2 is LQKENI. The CDR3 contains 14 residues. V gave up 3 bases and J gave up 5 bases, with 14 bases separating them. DNA for the CDR3: TGTGCCAGCTCACCGGTCGGGGGGCCCAACGAGCAGTACTTC. This gives the protein CASSPVGGPNEQYF. The full variable domain, rest sourced from reference TRBV18 and TRBJ2-7, is NAGVMQNPRHLVRRRGQEARLRCSPMKGHSHVYWYRQLPEEGLKFMVYLQKENIIDESGMPKERFSAEFPKEGPSILRIQQVVRGDSAAYFCASSPVGGPNEQYFGPGTRLTVT.

The chain recombines TRBV29-1 with TRBJ2-2; TRBD2 might be the D (7 bases). The V and J ends lost 5 bases and 4 bases respectively, with 20 bases between them. The V gene's germline CDR1 is SQVTM and CDR2 ANQGSEA. This CDR3 region has 16 residues. CDR3 in DNA: TGCAGCGTTCCCTGGGGGGCGGGGGTAGGCACCGGGGAGCTGTTTTTT. Protein product: CSVPWGAGVGTGELFF.